The rows below give T cell receptor beta chains drawn from one sample of a study of cytomegalovirus exposure and HLA in healthy donors. The assay was immunoSEQ multiplex PCR, and TCRdb's table has in-frame clones only and misses some. The data contain more than 200,000 clones, 75% to 80% of them singletons. Sequenced material: PBMCs. The receptor set was obtained from a man aged 18 to 30 in good health and CMV-seronegative. Each CDR3 is given with its conserved first and last residue. Each record gives: clone size, V gene, J gene, CDR3 protein. Size is omitted from some rows. Given values are once, few, many or a class for expanded clones.

NA	TRBV15	TRBJ1-4	CATSVGTTNEKLFF
NA	TRBV19	TRBJ1-5	CASSIDLLGADREDQPQHF
NA	TRBV27	TRBJ1-1	CASNRLPGQGSTEAFF
NA	TRBV6-5	TRBJ1-2	CASSYEGHGYGYTF
NA	TRBV4-3	TRBJ1-1	CASSQETRDTEAFF
once	TRBV7-7	TRBJ2-1	CASSLPGGEQFF
few	TRBV2	TRBJ1-1	CASTRTGNTEAFF
few	TRBV12-5	TRBJ2-7	CASGLSASGRIYEQYF
NA	TRBV28	TRBJ1-3	CASSAGTDLFSSGNTIYF
NA	TRBV9	TRBJ1-1	CASSVAQGGNTEAFF
NA	TRBV11-3	TRBJ2-1	CASSQGRGSYNEQFF
NA	TRBV5-6	TRBJ2-5	CASSLPGQGETQYF
NA	TRBV14	TRBJ2-7	CASSPKAGWEPYEQYF
NA	TRBV27	TRBJ1-2	CASSPTGTDYTF
NA	TRBV6-5	TRBJ2-7	CASSSLTSGGTYEQYF
NA	TRBV18	TRBJ1-4	CASSPSGTDYEKLFF
NA	TRBV25-1	TRBJ1-1	CASMEQGSTEAFF
few	TRBV13	TRBJ2-1	CASSLGEGLKFF
NA	TRBV7-9	TRBJ1-2	CASTIEGRGSHGYTF
NA	TRBV7-3	TRBJ1-2	CASSLTSGTDIYGYTF
NA	TRBV5-4	TRBJ2-4	CASSRGGSGGDIQYF
NA	TRBV5-1	TRBJ2-3	CASSLGGRASSTDTQYF
NA	TRBV7-7	TRBJ1-3	CASSLGEKRGRGTGNTIYF
NA	TRBV9	TRBJ1-1	CASSVAPKASGGSEAFF
few	TRBV30	TRBJ2-1	CAWSVPRVKSLEEQFF
NA	TRBV4-2	TRBJ1-3	CASSQGTAEYTIYF
NA	TRBV28	TRBJ1-2	CASSSEGTGHGYTF
few	TRBV5-1	TRBJ2-1	CASSLEDRRDEQFF
NA	TRBV7-9	TRBJ2-7	CSSSPPDRVDTYEQYF
NA	TRBV4-3	TRBJ2-7	CASSQDLAQGMRQYF
NA	TRBV6-1	TRBJ2-3	CASSEAVLAGVADTQYF